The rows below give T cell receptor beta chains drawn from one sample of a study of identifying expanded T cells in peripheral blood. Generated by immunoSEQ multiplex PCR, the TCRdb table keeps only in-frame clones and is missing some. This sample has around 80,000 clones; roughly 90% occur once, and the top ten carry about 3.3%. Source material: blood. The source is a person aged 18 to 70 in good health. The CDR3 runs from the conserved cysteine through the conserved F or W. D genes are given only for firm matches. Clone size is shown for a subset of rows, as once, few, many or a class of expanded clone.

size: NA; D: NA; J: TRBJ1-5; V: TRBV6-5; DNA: TGTGCCAGCAGTCGGATGGGAGGGGATCATCAGCCCCAGCATTTT; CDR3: CASSRMGGDHQPQHF
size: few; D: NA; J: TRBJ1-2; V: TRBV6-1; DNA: TGTGCCAGCACTGAACCGGCTGACTATGGCTACACCTTC; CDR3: CASTEPADYGYTF
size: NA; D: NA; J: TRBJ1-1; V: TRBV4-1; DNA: TGCGCCAGCAGCCAAGATCGGGGGGTGTACACTGAAGCTTTCTTT; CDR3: CASSQDRGVYTEAFF
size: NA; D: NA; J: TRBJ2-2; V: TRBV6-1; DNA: TGTGCCAGCAACCGTACTCCAGCCGGGGAGCTGTTTTTT; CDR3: CASNRTPAGELFF
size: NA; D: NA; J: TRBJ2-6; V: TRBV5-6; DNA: TGTGCCAGCAGCTTGCGGGCAGGGGTCTACTTAGCTGGGGCCAACGTCCTGACTTTC; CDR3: CASSLRAGVYLAGANVLTF
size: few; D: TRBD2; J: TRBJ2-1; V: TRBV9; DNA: TGTGCCAGCAGCGTAGTGGTAGCGGGGAACAATGAGCAGTTCTTC; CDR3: CASSVVVAGNNEQFF
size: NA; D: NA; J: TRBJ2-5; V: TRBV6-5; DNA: TGTGCCAGCAGTTACTCGAGGGCGGAAGAGACCCAGTACTTC; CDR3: CASSYSRAEETQYF
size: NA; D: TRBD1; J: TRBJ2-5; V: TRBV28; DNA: TGTGCCAGCAGGAACAGGGGGGAAGAGACCCAGTACTTC; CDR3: CASRNRGEETQYF
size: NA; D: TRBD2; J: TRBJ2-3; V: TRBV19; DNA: TGTGCCAGTAGTACTGGGACTATTTTGGATACGCAGTATTTT; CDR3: CASSTGTILDTQYF
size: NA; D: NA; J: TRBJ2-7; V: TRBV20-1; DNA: TGCAGTGCTAGAGAAGGCGAGCAGTACTTC; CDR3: CSAREGEQYF
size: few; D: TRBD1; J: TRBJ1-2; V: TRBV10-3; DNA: TGTGCCATCAGTGACAGGGGGGAAAATGGCTACACCTTC; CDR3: CAISDRGENGYTF
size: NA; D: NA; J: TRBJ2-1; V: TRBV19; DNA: TGTGCCAGTAGAGGGATGACACCATACTCCTACAATGAGCAGTTCTTC; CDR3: CASRGMTPYSYNEQFF
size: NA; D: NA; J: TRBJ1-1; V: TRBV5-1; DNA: TGCGCCAGCAGCTTGGCTGGGTTGGACACTGAAGCTTTCTTT; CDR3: CASSLAGLDTEAFF
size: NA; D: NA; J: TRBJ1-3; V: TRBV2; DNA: TGTGCCAGCGAACCCGCGGGCCAGGGAAGAAACACCATATATTTT; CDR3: CASEPAGQGRNTIYF
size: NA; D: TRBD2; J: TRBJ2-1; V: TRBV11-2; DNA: TGTGCCAGCAGCTCCCCTCTAGCGGGGGGGAGAGAGCAGTTCTTC; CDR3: CASSSPLAGGREQFF
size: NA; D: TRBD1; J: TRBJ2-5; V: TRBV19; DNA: TGTGCCAGTAGTCCAACCAGGGGGGAGACCCAGTACTTC; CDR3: CASSPTRGETQYF
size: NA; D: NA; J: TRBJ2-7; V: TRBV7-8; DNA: TGTGCCAGCAGCCTAGTGGGGGCCCAGAGGGACGAGCAGTACTTC; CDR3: CASSLVGAQRDEQYF
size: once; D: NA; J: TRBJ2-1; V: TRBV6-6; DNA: TGTGCCAGCAGTGCAGGCGCGGCAAACAATGAGCAGTTCTTC; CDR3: CASSAGAANNEQFF
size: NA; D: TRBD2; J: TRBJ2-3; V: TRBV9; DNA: TGTGCCAGCAGCGTAGTCGGACTAGCGGCAGATACGCAGTATTTT; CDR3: CASSVVGLAADTQYF
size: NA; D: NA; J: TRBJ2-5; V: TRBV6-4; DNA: TGTGCCAGCAGTGGGAACGGTGGGGAGACCCAGTACTTC; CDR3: CASSGNGGETQYF
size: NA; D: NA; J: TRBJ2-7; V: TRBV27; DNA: TGTGCCAGCAGTTCAGCGTACGAGCAGTACTTC; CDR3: CASSSAYEQYF
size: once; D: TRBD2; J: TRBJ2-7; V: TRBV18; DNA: TGTGCCAGCTCGATAGCGGGAGGGCCGGGTGAGCAGTACTTC; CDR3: CASSIAGGPGEQYF
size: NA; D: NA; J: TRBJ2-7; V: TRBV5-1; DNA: TGCGCCAGCAGCTTGGGGGGAACCTACGAGCAGTACTTC; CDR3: CASSLGGTYEQYF
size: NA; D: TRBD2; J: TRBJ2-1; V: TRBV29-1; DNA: TGCAGCGTTAGCGGGACCCGGCTAGGGTACAATGAGCAGTTCTTC; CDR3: CSVSGTRLGYNEQFF
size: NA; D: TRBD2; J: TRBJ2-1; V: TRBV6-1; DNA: TGTGCCAGCAGTGAAATCCCTAGCCCCGGGAGGGGTGAGCAGTTCTTC; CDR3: CASSEIPSPGRGEQFF
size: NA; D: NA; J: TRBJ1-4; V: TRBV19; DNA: TGTGCCAGTAGTATCAATCACAATGAAAAACTGTTTTTT; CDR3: CASSINHNEKLFF
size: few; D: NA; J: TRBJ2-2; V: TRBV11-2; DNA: TGTGCCAGCAGGATACGGACCTCGAACACCGGGGAGCTGTTTTTT; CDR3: CASRIRTSNTGELFF
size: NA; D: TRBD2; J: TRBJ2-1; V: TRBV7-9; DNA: TGTGCCAGCAGCTTAGAGGGGACTAGCGGACGGGAGCAGTTCTTC; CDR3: CASSLEGTSGREQFF
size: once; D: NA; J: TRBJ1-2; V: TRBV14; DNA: TGTGCCAGCAGCCAAGGAGGTGTCGGTTATGGCTACACCTTC; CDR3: CASSQGGVGYGYTF
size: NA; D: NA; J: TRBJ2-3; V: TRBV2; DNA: TGTGCCAGCAGTCGGGACCTTTCCACAGATACGCAGTATTTT; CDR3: CASSRDLSTDTQYF
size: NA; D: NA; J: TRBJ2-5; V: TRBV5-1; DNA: TGCGCCAGCACCTACAACGGAGAGACCCAGTACTTC; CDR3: CASTYNGETQYF
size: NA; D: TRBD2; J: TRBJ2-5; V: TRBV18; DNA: TGTGCCAGCTCACCACGGACTAGTAGACAAGAGACCCAGTACTTC; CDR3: CASSPRTSRQETQYF
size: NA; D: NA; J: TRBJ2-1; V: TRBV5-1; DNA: TGCGCCAGCAGCATAGCCCCTGCGGGTGAGCAGTTCTTC; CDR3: CASSIAPAGEQFF
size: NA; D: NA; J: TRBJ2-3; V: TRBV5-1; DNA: TGCGCCAGCAGCTTGGAGTCGATTTTGTCGCAGTATTTT; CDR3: CASSLESILSQYF
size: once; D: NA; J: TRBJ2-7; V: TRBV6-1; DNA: TGTGCCAGCAGTGAGGGCCACGAGCAGTACTTC; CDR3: CASSEGHEQYF
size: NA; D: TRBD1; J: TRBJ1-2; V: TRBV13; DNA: TGTGCCAGCAGCTTCCAAGACAGGGTGCATGGCTACACCTTC; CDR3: CASSFQDRVHGYTF
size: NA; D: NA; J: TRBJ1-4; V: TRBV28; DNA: TGTGCCAGCAGTGTACTCCGGACGGCTAATGAAAAACTGTTTTTT; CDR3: CASSVLRTANEKLFF
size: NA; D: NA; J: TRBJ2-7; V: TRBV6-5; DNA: TGTGCCAGCAGTTACATCCCAGGGCCCTACGAGCAGTACTTC; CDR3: CASSYIPGPYEQYF
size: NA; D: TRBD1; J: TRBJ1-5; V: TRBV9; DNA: TGTGCCAGCAGCCCCTCAGGGGGTGACAATCAGCCCCAGCATTTT; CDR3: CASSPSGGDNQPQHF
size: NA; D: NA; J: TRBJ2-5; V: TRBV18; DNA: TGTGCCAGCTCACCTGACTGGACAGCTAAAGAGACCCAGTACTTC; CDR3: CASSPDWTAKETQYF
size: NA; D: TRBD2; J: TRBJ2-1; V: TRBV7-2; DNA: TGTGCCAGCAGGCAGACTAGCGGGAGGGCCACGGAGCAGTTCTTC; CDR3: CASRQTSGRATEQFF
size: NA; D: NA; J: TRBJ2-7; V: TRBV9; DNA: TGTGCCAGCAGCGTAGCCCCAAGGTACGAGCAGTACTTC; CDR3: CASSVAPRYEQYF
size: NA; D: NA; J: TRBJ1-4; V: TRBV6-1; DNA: TGTGCCAGCAGTAGGGACACCCACCCCTCTGAAAAACTGTTTTTT; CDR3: CASSRDTHPSEKLFF
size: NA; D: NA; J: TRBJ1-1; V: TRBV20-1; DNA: TGCAGTGCTAGTTCGAACACTGAAGCTTTCTTT; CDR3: CSASSNTEAFF
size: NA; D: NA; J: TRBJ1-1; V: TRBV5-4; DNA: TGTGCCAGCAGCTTGGGGTCGACGTGGAACACTGAAGCTTTCTTT; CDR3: CASSLGSTWNTEAFF
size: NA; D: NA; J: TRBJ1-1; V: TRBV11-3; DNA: TGTGCCAGCAGCTTAGACGGGGGCCAGGACACTGAAGCTTTCTTT; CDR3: CASSLDGGQDTEAFF
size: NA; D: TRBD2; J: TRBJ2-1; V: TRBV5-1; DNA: TGCGCCAGCAGTCCATCTCTAGCGGGGGGTTACAATGAGCAGTTCTTC; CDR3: CASSPSLAGGYNEQFF
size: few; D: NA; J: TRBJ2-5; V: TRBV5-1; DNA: TGCGCCAGCAGCTTCGGAGTGGGTGAGACCCAGTACTTC; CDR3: CASSFGVGETQYF
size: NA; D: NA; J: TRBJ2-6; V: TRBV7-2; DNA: TGTGCCAGCAGCCCCCAAGGTGGGGGATCTGGGGCCAACGTCCTGACTTTC; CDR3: CASSPQGGGSGANVLTF
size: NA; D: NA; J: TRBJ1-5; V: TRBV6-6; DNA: TGTGCCAGCAGTTACTCGTTGGGGTCCGGCAATCAGCCCCAGCATTTT; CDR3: CASSYSLGSGNQPQHF
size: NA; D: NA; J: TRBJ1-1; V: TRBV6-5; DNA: TGTGCCAGCAGTTATAAGGACGGAATTGAAGCTTTCTTT; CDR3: CASSYKDGIEAFF
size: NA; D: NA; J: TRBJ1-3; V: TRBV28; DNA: TGTGCCAGCAGTTTTGCTGGGTCTGGAAACACCATATATTTT; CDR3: CASSFAGSGNTIYF
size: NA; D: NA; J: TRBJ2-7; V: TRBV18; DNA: TGTGCCAGCTCACCCGCCGGGGGGCACGAGCAGTACTTC; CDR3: CASSPAGGHEQYF
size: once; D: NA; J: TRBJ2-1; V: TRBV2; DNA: TGTGCCAGCACCGGGGGCTCCTACAATGAGCAGTTCTTC; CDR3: CASTGGSYNEQFF
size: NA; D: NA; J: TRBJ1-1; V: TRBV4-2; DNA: TGTGCCAGCAGCCAAGAGTTAACCTGGGACACTGAAGCTTTCTTT; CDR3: CASSQELTWDTEAFF
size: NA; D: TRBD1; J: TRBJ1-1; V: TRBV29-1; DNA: TGCAGCGTTGTTTTAATGGGACAGGGGGTGAACACTGAAGCTTTCTTT; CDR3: CSVVLMGQGVNTEAFF
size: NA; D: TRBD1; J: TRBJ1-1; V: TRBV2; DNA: TGTGCCAGCATGTCCGACAGGGGGATTGGTGAAGCTTTCTTT; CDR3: CASMSDRGIGEAFF
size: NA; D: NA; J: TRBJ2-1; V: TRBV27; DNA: TGTGCCAGCAGACGAGTGGCTTCTGAGCAGTTCTTC; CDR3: CASRRVASEQFF
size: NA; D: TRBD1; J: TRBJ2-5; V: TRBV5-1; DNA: TGCGCCAGCAGCTCCCCAGGACAGGTCCAAGAGACCCAGTACTTC; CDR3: CASSSPGQVQETQYF